This is a list of T cell receptor beta chains from one sample in a study of OX40 agonist ivuxolimab in advanced cancers. Libraries were prepared by immunoSEQ multiplex PCR; TCRdb keeps only in-frame clonotypes and omits some of them. The sample shows approximately 160,000 clones, 94% of them seen only once. Sequencing used CD4+ or CD8+ T cells sorted from blood, obtained in a trial of the OX40 agonist ivuxolimab. These TCRs come from an adult with an advanced solid tumor such as melanoma, head and neck, liver or kidney cancer. CDR3s include the opening cysteine and the closing phenylalanine or tryptophan. D genes are given only for firm matches.

D | V | CDR3
TRBD2 | TRBV7-3 | CASSLGPSGTIDTQYF
. | TRBV4-2 | CASSPGLTTQETQYF
TRBD1 | TRBV7-2 | CASSFRTGRNNQPQHF
. | TRBV7-2 | CASSLTGLPSYEQYF
TRBD2 | TRBV9 | CASSQTGTSGLYEQYF
TRBD1 | TRBV18 | CASSPLLLGQREKTEAFF
. | TRBV7-9 | CASSLDRPPLHF
. | TRBV10-3 | CAISESGQGNTEAFF
TRBD1 | TRBV18 | CASSTPGQGKYGYTF
. | TRBV6-5 | CASSYSTKAFF
TRBD1 | TRBV6-5 | CASTRKGGPNTEAFF
TRBD1 | TRBV9 | CASNLGQGSTEAFF
TRBD1 | TRBV28 | CASSPSSGTVINGYTF
TRBD2 | TRBV5-1 | CASSPRLAGDHEQFF
. | TRBV19 | CASARAYGYTF
. | TRBV11-2 | CASSRVRAGELFF
. | TRBV20-1 | CSARSTDTQYF
TRBD1 | TRBV6-6 | CASSSRGANTEAFF
TRBD1 | TRBV6-1 | CASSEALRTGFGYGYTF
. | TRBV7-2 | CASSLDYFWEQFF
TRBD2 | TRBV7-3 | CASSLVRGFYNEQFF
. | TRBV7-9 | CASRSGSAASTDTQYF
TRBD2 | TRBV18 | CASSPSLAGGPGAQYF
. | TRBV11-2 | CASSLRGSGTYEQYF
TRBD2 | TRBV4-3 | CASSQERQRGLQAEQFF
. | TRBV19 | CASRRMGSDGYTF
. | TRBV19 | CASSKGSGTDLRNEQYF
. | TRBV5-1 | CASSPQDGNYGYTF
. | TRBV9 | CASSVSTGNTEAFF
. | TRBV2 | CASSPSRGPMNTEAFF
. | TRBV11-2 | CASSLQGSNQPQHF
TRBD1 | TRBV7-8 | CASSLRRDSYSPLHF
. | TRBV4-2 | CASSPGNRANTEAFF
TRBD2 | TRBV19 | CASSSRTSGPRGVNEQFF
. | TRBV5-5 | CASSLRITAGPYEQYF
TRBD1 | TRBV5-1 | CATSAGTGVSEQYF
. | TRBV11-3 | CASSLGGEGPGPDPAEEQFF
. | TRBV11-2 | CASSPTTGAANQPQHF
TRBD1 | TRBV11-2 | CASSPGDRMQETQYF
. | TRBV9 | CASSVGSFNTGELFF
TRBD1 | TRBV5-1 | CASSRLRDRGVYSNQPQHF
. | TRBV4-3 | CASSQEGSAGANVLTF
. | TRBV2 | CASSSGAASVGTDTQYF
TRBD2 | TRBV4-1 | CASSSRLAGGGGQHSNIQYF
. | TRBV7-2 | CASSADRNTEAFF
TRBD2 | TRBV11-3 | CASSSTSGGHNEQFF
. | TRBV5-4 | CASSLSPSVGSYEQYF
. | TRBV5-1 | CASTQSGTSAGDTQYF
TRBD1 | TRBV2 | CASTQGFEPQHF
. | TRBV5-1 | CASSFGFGSYNEQFF
. | TRBV7-9 | CASSFVDREGIQYF
TRBD1 | TRBV7-8 | CATPGAPTGFNTEAFF
. | TRBV7-3 | CASSLTAPGYEQYF